This entry describes one TCR beta chain. CDR3 length: 16 amino acids. Trimming took 5 bases from V and 0 from J, leaving 14 bases between them. CDR1 MNHNY and CDR2 SVGAGI come from the germline V gene (reference sequence). This record belongs to a study of long-term antiretroviral therapy in people with HIV. The libraries were made with immunoSEQ v3.0 at survey level. The data were produced by immunoSEQ multiplex PCR, yet TCRdb's version contains in-frame clones alone and is incomplete. This sample has approximately 9,400 clones; about 73% occur once, and the top ten carry 20% to 25%. The receptor was isolated from a man between 35 and 55 years old with HIV. The V and J genes are TRBV6-6 and TRBJ1-5; the D gene is possibly TRBD1 (5 bases). Sample: unsorted PBMCs, taken 0.6 years before starting antiretroviral therapy. Written as DNA, the CDR3 is TGTGCCAGCAGTAAAGGGACCCGCAATAGCAATCAGCCCCAGCATTTT. Translated, it gives CASSKGTRNSNQPQHF.